A selection of T cell receptor beta chains follows, all from one sample in a study of blood T cell repertoires in COVID-19. Measured with immunoSEQ multiplex PCR; TCRdb has only the in-frame clones, and not every one. The sample carries about 58,000 clones, 85% to 90% recorded once. Sequencing was done on a sample of peripheral blood. These receptors came from a man aged 35 to 55 with active COVID-19. Both conserved end residues are part of each CDR3.

CASSESGYTEAFF TRBJ1-1 TRBV2
CASSTGQVLNSPLHF TRBJ1-6 TRBV19
CASTGGQETQYF TRBJ2-5 TRBV12-3/TRBV12-4
CASSPTSGDNEQFF TRBJ2-1 TRBV5-1
CASSLERPPYDEQFF TRBJ2-1 TRBV7-6
CASSAQGSNQPQHF TRBJ1-5 TRBV27
CASSRPGGAGNEQFF TRBJ2-1 TRBV6-5
CSARREFGTDTQYF TRBJ2-3 TRBV29-1
CASSGGLANTGELFF TRBJ2-2 TRBV9
CASSFNGQVPTGELFF TRBJ2-2 TRBV5-1
CASSLGGGLGVWPQHF TRBJ1-5 TRBV28
CASSFWGVIFAPLHF TRBJ1-6 TRBV6-6
CSASLREGNQPQHF TRBJ1-5 TRBV20-1
CASSDPTWTQGAYEQYF TRBJ2-7 TRBV6-4
CASSYRSGANVLTF TRBJ2-6 TRBV6-7
CASAPAAGDTDTQYF TRBJ2-3 TRBV5-1
CASTAGQEETQYF TRBJ2-5 TRBV19
CASSYVSDPDTQYF TRBJ2-3 TRBV6-6
CASRRQGSNEQYF TRBJ2-7 TRBV27
CASSLGTGEPYEQYF TRBJ2-7 TRBV11-2
CASSEISGLAVYEQYF TRBJ2-7 TRBV2
CASSGAARTDTQYF TRBJ2-3 TRBV7-9
CASSAGQGGWSEQYF TRBJ2-7 TRBV19
CASSPGQQNTEAFF TRBJ1-1 TRBV5-1
CASSLGGNENSPLHF TRBJ1-6 TRBV18
CASSLSRGGQGAAGANVLTF TRBJ2-6 TRBV27